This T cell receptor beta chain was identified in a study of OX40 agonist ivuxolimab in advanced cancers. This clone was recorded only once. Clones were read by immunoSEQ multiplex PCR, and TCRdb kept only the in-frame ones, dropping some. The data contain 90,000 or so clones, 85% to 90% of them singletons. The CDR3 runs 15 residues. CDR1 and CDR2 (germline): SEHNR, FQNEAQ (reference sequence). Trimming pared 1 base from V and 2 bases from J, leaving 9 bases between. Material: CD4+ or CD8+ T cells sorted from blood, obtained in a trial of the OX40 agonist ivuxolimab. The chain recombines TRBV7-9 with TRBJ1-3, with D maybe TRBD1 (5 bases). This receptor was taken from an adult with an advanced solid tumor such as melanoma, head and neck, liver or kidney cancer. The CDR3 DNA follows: TGTGCCAGCAGCTTAGGAGCGGGGGCTGGAAACACCATATATTTT. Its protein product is CASSLGAGAGNTIYF. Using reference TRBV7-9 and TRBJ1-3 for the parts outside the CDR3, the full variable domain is DTGVSQNPRHKITKRGQNVTFRCDPISEHNRLYWYRQTLGQGPEFLTYFQNEAQLEKSRLLSDRFSAERPKGSFSTLEIQRTEQGDSAMYLCASSLGAGAGNTIYFGEGSWLTVV.